This T cell receptor beta chain was found in a study of vaccination and CD4 T cells after COVID-19. By share of the sample, this clonotype is medium-sized. Its antigen is not identified. Treatment given: roughly nine-day PBMC culture with coronavirus spike peptide pools or control peptides (ViraFEST assay). Sequence data for DNA of cultured CD4+ T cells were generated by the Oncomine TCR Beta short-read assay. Extraction of genomic DNA was performed on cultured CD4+ T cells. TCRdb fed the PCR reads into MiXCR, producing one record per CDR3 protein. Of around 20,000 distinct CDR3 sequences listed, under 65% are singletons. CDR3 length equals 16 residues. V was trimmed by 3 bases and J by 3 bases, leaving 14 bases between them. Overall study results and limits: The authors identified 304 of 307 vaccine-specific clones in convalescent patients as spike mono-reactive. The authors studied relatively few convalescent patients and analyzed no early post-infection timepoints. Convalescent patients had a median roughly 86% of reactive clones appearing only post-vaccination.

The sample consisted of CD4+ T cells from blood, cultured in vitro, taken after SARS-CoV-2 vaccination. The TCR sequence derives from a human donor who received a COVID-19 vaccine. The chain carries TRBV12-3 or TRBV12-4 and TRBJ2-2; the D gene is possibly TRBD1 (5 bases). The CDR3 region has the DNA TGTGCCAGCAGTTTCGGGTCTCAGGGTGACACCGGGGAGCTGTTTTTT. Translated: CASSFGSQGDTGELFF.